This is a list of T cell receptor beta chains from one sample in a study of blood T cell repertoires in COVID-19. TCRdb keeps only in-frame clones here, not all; method: immunoSEQ multiplex PCR. The profile shows about 140,000 clones, 88% of them singletons. Sequencing was carried out using peripheral blood. The receptor set was obtained from a woman in her forties or fifties with acute or convalescent COVID-19. The CDR3 runs from the conserved cysteine through the conserved F or W. The D gene is left open where the match is weak. Clone size, where shown, is once, few, many, or a class for clones that have expanded.

TRBV6-5	-	-	TRBJ1-2	TGTGCCAGCAGTTTGGACAGCGGCTCAGGCTACACCTTC	CASSLDSGSGYTF
TRBV15	-	TRBD1	TRBJ2-7	TGTGCCACCAGTCCCCTAGACAGGGCTCCTTCCGAGCAGTACTTC	CATSPLDRAPSEQYF
TRBV6-5	once	-	TRBJ1-6	TGTGCCAGCAGTCAGCAATACCCAGGGAATTCACCCCTCCACTTT	CASSQQYPGNSPLHF
TRBV19	-	-	TRBJ1-1	TGTGCCAGTAGTATCGGGACACCGGTTTCGGGCACTGAAGCTTTCTTT	CASSIGTPVSGTEAFF
TRBV7-9	-	TRBD2	TRBJ2-1	TGTGCCAGCAGCTCAGGACTAGCGGGAGGCTCCTACAATGAGCAGTTCTTC	CASSSGLAGGSYNEQFF
TRBV11-3	-	TRBD1	TRBJ2-5	TGTGCCAGCAGCTTAGGGGGACAGGGGGAGGGAGAGACCCAGTACTTC	CASSLGGQGEGETQYF
TRBV4-1	-	-	TRBJ1-1	TGCGCCAGCAGCTTTAGCGGGGCTGAAGCTTTCTTT	CASSFSGAEAFF
TRBV2	-	-	TRBJ1-1	TGTGCCAGCAGCCCCAGGGTACTGGAAGCTTTCTTT	CASSPRVLEAFF
TRBV7-9	-	-	TRBJ1-4	TGTGCCAGCAGCTTAGAGGGGCTCAGGGGCTCACGAAATGAAAAACTGTTTTTT	CASSLEGLRGSRNEKLFF
TRBV18	-	TRBD1	TRBJ2-2	TGTGCCAGCTCACCAACCGGGACAGTAAACACCGGGGAGCTGTTTTTT	CASSPTGTVNTGELFF
TRBV19	-	-	TRBJ1-2	TGTGCCAGTAGTATTGTGGCGACTAAGCCCTATGGCTACACCTTC	CASSIVATKPYGYTF
TRBV28	once	TRBD1	TRBJ1-2	TGTGCCAGCGTCCACCGGGACAGGGTGGACTATGGCTACACCTTC	CASVHRDRVDYGYTF
TRBV18	-	TRBD1	TRBJ1-2	TGTGCCAGCTCACCACAGACAGGGGGCTCGGGTACGGGTTATGGCTACACCTTC	CASSPQTGGSGTGYGYTF
TRBV7-3	-	-	TRBJ1-4	TGTGCCAGCAGCTTAACTTCTATGCGCGGTGAAAAACTGTTTTTT	CASSLTSMRGEKLFF
TRBV18	-	TRBD2	TRBJ2-5	TGTGCCAGCTCACCCCCTTTCCGGGGGGGAGAGACCCAGTACTTC	CASSPPFRGGETQYF
TRBV4-2	-	TRBD1	TRBJ1-3	TGTGCCAGCAGCCAAGGAGGGGGCGAAAACACCATATATTTT	CASSQGGGENTIYF
TRBV28	-	TRBD1	TRBJ1-5	TGTGCCAGCAGTTTACACACAGGGGGCCAGCCCCAGCATTTT	CASSLHTGGQPQHF
TRBV7-2	-	-	TRBJ1-1	TGTGCCAGCAGCGGGAAGTACCTGACAGTTGAAGCTTTCTTT	CASSGKYLTVEAFF
TRBV5-1	-	TRBD2	TRBJ2-2	TGCGCCAGCAGCGAGACTAGCGGGGGGATCGGGGAGCTGTTTTTT	CASSETSGGIGELFF
TRBV6-5	-	-	TRBJ1-5	TGTGCCAGCATTCCTAATAGCAATCAGCCCCAGCATTTT	CASIPNSNQPQHF
TRBV19	-	TRBD2	TRBJ2-1	TGTGCCAGTACGCTAGCGGGAGCCAATGAGCAGTTCTTC	CASTLAGANEQFF
TRBV7-2	-	-	TRBJ1-1	TGTGCCAGCAGCTTAGAGCCGAACACTGAAGCTTTCTTT	CASSLEPNTEAFF
TRBV19	-	-	TRBJ2-7	TGTGCCAGTAGTATGGGGCAGGCCGGCTACGAGCAGTACTTC	CASSMGQAGYEQYF
TRBV4-2	-	TRBD1	TRBJ1-1	TGTGCCAGCAGCCAAGATCAGGGGGGCTGGAACACTGAAGCTTTCTTT	CASSQDQGGWNTEAFF
TRBV18	-	-	TRBJ1-2	TGTGCCAGCTCAGCAAGACAGGAGGACTATGGCTACACCTTC	CASSARQEDYGYTF
TRBV30	-	-	TRBJ2-7	TGTGCCTGGAGTACTTCCTACGAGCAGTACTTC	CAWSTSYEQYF
TRBV7-3	-	-	TRBJ1-2	TGTGCCAGCAGCTTAAATCAGGGCAGGGAGGGTGGCTACACCTTC	CASSLNQGREGGYTF
TRBV9	-	-	TRBJ1-1	TGTGCCAGCAGCCTTTGGGGCGGCAACATGAACACTGAAGCTTTCTTT	CASSLWGGNMNTEAFF